This T cell receptor beta chain was captured by sequencing in a study of Graves' ophthalmopathy and Graves' hyperthyroidism. Overall study findings and caveats: Using 13 signatures, a model distinguished ophthalmopathy from stable hyperthyroidism, reaching roughly 90% sensitivity and 81.08% specificity.

In this cohort's terms, stable hyperthyroidism meant no ophthalmopathy by 18 months of follow-up. Clinical symptoms and serum thyroxine were used for diagnosis; TRAb, thyroid ultrasound and orbital computed tomography were also relied on. The PBMC fraction was derived from about 9.2 ml of fresh peripheral blood. As the template, RNA transcripts were used to amplify TCR beta CDR3 regions. HTBI-primed RT-PCR formed the first round, and a multiplex PCR formed the second. MiXCR, run by TCRdb on the multiplex PCR reads, gives a single entry per CDR3 protein. This table holds about 370,000 distinct CDR3 sequences, about 17% found once. This clonotype has ten or more counts. Its antigen is undetermined. The CDR3 totals 14 residues. Trimming stripped 4 bases from V and 4 bases from J, with 13 bases between.

The V and J genes are TRBV12-3 or TRBV12-4 and TRBJ1-2, with a possible D match to TRBD1 (5 bases). This sequence was found in an adult woman with stable Graves' hyperthyroidism. The sample consisted of peripheral blood. The CDR3: CASSSPTGPYGYTF. The DNA of the CDR3 is TGTGCCAGCAGTTCGCCAACAGGCCCCTATGGCTACACCTTC.